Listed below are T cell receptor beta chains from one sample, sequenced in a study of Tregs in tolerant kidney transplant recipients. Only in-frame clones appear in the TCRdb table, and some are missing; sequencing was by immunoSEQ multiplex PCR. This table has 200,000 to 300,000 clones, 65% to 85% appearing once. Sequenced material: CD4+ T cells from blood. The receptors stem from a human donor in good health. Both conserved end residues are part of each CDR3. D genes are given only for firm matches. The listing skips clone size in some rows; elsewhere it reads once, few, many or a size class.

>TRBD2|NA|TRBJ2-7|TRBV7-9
CASSPGLAGGRDEQYF
TGTGCCAGCAGCCCGGGACTAGCGGGAGGGAGGGACGAGCAGTACTTC
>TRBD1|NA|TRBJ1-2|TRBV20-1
CSGIQGNGYTF
TGCAGTGGCATACAGGGGAATGGCTACACCTTC
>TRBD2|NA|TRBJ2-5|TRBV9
CASSVATSGQETQYF
TGTGCCAGCAGCGTAGCGACTAGCGGACAAGAGACCCAGTACTTC
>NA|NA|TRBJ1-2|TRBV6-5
CASSPSTGRGGGYTF
TGTGCCAGCAGTCCCTCGACCGGCCGCGGGGGCGGCTACACCTTC
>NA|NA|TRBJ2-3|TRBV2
CASSPGTSTDTQYF
TGTGCCAGCAGTCCCGGGACTAGCACAGATACGCAGTATTTT
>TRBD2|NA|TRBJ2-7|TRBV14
CASSRGTSGVYEQYF
TGTGCCAGCAGCCGGGGGACTAGCGGAGTTTACGAGCAGTACTTC
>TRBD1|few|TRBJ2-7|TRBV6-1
CASSVSTGGNYEQYF
TGTGCCAGCAGTGTATCGACAGGGGGAAACTACGAGCAGTACTTC
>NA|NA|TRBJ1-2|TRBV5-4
CASSLFGTRGYTF
TGTGCCAGCAGCTTGTTTGGGACTCGGGGCTACACCTTC
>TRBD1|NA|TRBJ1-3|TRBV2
CASSPGTGGQRPGNTIYF
TGTGCCAGCAGTCCAGGGACAGGGGGACAACGTCCTGGAAACACCATATATTTT
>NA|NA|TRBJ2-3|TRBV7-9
CASSSLMTGSTDTQYF
TGTGCCAGCAGTTCACTCATGACAGGATCCACAGATACGCAGTATTTT
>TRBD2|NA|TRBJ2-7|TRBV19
CASRDRASGNTYEQYF
TGTGCCAGCCGAGACAGGGCTAGCGGGAACACCTACGAGCAGTACTTC
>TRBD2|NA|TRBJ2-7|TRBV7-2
CASSPRLAGAPEQYF
TGTGCCAGCAGCCCTCGGTTGGCGGGAGCTCCCGAGCAGTACTTC
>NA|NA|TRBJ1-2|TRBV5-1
CASSLSPGQYGYGYTF
TGCGCCAGCAGCTTGTCCCCCGGACAGTATGGCTATGGCTACACCTTC